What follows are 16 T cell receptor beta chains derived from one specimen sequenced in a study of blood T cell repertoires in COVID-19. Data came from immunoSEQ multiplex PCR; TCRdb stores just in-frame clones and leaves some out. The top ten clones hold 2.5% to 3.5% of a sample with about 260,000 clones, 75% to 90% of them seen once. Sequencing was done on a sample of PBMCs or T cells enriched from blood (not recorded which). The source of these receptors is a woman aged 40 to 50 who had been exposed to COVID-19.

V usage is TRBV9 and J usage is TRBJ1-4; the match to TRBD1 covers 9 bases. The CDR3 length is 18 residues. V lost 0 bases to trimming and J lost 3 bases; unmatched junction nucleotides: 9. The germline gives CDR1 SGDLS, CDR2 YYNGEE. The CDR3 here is CASSVGDRDSGPNEKLFF. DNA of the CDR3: TGTGCCAGCAGCGTAGGGGACAGGGATTCGGGGCCTAATGAAAAACTGTTTTTT.

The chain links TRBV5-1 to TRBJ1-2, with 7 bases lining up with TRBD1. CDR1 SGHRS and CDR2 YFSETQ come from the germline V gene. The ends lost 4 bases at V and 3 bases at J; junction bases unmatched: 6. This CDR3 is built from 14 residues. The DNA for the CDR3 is TGCGCCAGCAGCCAGGGGGAGGCGTACTATGGCTACACCTTC. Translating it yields CASSQGEAYYGYTF.

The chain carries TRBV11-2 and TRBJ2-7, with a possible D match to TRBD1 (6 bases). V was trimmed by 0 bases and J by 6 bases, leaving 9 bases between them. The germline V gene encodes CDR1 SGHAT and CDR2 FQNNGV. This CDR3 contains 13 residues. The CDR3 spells CASSLEWGREQYV. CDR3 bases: TGTGCCAGCAGCTTAGAATGGGGGCGCGAGCAGTACGTC.

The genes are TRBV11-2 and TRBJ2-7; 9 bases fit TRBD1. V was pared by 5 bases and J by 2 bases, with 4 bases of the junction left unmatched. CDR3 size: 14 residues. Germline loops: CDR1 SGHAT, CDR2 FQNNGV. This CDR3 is CASSTGTGTYEQYF. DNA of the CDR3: TGTGCCAGCAGCACCGGGACAGGGACCTACGAGCAGTACTTC.

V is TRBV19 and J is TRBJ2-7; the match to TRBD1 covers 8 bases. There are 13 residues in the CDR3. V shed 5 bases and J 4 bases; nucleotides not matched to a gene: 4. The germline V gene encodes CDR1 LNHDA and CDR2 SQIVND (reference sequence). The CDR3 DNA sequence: TGTGCCAGTAGTGGGGACAGGAAATACGAGCAGTACTTC. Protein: CASSGDRKYEQYF.

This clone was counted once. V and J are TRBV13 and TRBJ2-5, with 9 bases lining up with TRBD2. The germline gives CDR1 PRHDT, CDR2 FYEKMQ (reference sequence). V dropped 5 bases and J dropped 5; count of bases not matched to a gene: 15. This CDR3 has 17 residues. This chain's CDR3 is CASSPSAAGGPHETQYF. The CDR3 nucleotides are TGTGCCAGCAGCCCTTCGGCTGCGGGAGGGCCGCATGAGACCCAGTACTTC.

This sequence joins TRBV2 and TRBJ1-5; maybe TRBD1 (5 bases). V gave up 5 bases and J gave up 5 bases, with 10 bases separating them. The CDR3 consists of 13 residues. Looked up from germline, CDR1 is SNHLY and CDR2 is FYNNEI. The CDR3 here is CASSSEGDQPQHF. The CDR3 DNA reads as TGTGCCAGCAGTTCCGAAGGGGATCAGCCCCAGCATTTT.

CDR3 nucleotide sequence: TGTGCCAGCAGCTTGGACGGGAAGGGAGAAAAACTGTTTTTT. Its translation: CASSLDGKGEKLFF. The rearrangement uses TRBV5-4 and TRBJ1-4; D gene uncertain. CDR3 length: 14 amino acids. CDR1 SGHNT and CDR2 YYREEE come from the germline V gene (reference sequence). V was trimmed by 0 bases and J by 8 bases, leaving 11 bases between them.

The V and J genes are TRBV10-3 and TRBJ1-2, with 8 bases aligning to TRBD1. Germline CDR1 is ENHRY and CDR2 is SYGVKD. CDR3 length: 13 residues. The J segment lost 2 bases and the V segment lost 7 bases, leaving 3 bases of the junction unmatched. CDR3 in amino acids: CAITGTGNYGYTF. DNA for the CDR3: TGTGCCATCACCGGGACAGGAAACTATGGCTACACCTTC.

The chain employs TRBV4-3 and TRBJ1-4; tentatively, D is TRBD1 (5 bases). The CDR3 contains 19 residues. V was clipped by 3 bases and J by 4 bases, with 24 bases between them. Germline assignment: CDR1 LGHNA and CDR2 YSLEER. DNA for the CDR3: TGCGCCAGCAGCCATCCATGGGGGGACCCCGCTCAAGATAATGAAAAACTGTTTTTT. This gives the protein CASSHPWGDPAQDNEKLFF.

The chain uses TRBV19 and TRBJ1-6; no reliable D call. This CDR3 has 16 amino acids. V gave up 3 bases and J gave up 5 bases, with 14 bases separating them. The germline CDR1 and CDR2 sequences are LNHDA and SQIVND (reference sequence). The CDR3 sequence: CASSIWRPSDNSPLHF. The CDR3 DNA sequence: TGTGCCAGTAGTATTTGGCGGCCTTCCGATAATTCACCCCTCCACTTT.

CDR3 sequence: CASSPVAGGAYEQYV. The CDR3, as DNA: TGTGCCAGCAGTCCAGTAGCGGGAGGCGCCTACGAGCAGTACGTC. The V call is TRBV28, the J call TRBJ2-7, with 10 nucleotides matching TRBD2. Germline V CDR1 and CDR2: MDHEN, SYDVKM. The V gene end was trimmed by 5 bases and the J gene end by 2 bases; junction bases not matched to a gene: 6. The CDR3 covers 15 residues.

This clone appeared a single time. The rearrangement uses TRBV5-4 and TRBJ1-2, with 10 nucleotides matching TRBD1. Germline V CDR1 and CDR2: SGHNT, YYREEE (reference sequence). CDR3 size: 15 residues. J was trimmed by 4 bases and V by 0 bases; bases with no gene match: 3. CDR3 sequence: CASSLAGDRGYGYTF. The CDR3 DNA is TGTGCCAGCAGCTTGGCGGGGGACAGGGGCTATGGCTACACCTTC.

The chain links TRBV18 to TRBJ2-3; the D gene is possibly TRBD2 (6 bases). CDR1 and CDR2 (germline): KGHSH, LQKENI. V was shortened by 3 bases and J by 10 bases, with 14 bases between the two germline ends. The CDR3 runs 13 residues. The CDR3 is CASSPGGDRAQYF. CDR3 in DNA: TGTGCCAGCTCACCGGGGGGTGATCGTGCGCAGTATTTT.

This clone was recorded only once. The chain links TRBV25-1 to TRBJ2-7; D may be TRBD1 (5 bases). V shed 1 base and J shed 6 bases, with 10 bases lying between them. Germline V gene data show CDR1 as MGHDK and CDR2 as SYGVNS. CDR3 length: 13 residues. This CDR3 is CASSEFRGGEQYF. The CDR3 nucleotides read TGTGCCAGCAGTGAATTTAGGGGCGGCGAGCAGTACTTC.

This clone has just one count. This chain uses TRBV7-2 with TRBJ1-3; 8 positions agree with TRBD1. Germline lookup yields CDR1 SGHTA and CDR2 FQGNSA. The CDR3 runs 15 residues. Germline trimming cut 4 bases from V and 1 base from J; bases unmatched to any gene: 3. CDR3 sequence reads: CASSSWTGSGNTIYF. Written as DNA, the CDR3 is TGTGCCAGCAGCTCCTGGACAGGGTCTGGAAACACCATATATTTT.